Listed below are T cell receptor beta chains from one sample, sequenced in a study of Ad26.COV2.S vaccination and SARS-CoV-2 variants. Libraries were prepared by immunoSEQ multiplex PCR; TCRdb keeps only in-frame clonotypes and omits some of them. The data hold about 280,000 clones, with 80% to 90% observed a single time. The starting material was peripheral blood, obtained in a trial of Ad26.COV2.S vaccine versus placebo. The receptors shown here come from a person between 18 and 59 years old who received the Ad26.COV2.S COVID-19 vaccine or a placebo. Each CDR3 is given with its conserved first and last residue. A D gene is named only where the DNA matches it firmly. The size field is filled for only some rows; it gives once, few, many or a size class.

>TRBJ2-1|15|.|TRBV6-6|TRBD2
CASSSTSASYNEQFF
TGTGCCAGCAGTTCGACTAGCGCTTCCTACAATGAGCAGTTCTTC
>TRBJ2-3|15|.|TRBV11-1|TRBD2
CASDFSGRGTDTQYF
TGTGCCAGCGATTTTAGCGGGAGGGGCACAGATACGCAGTATTTT
>TRBJ1-5|14|few|TRBV3-1/TRBV3-2|.
CASSQTYSNQPQHF
TGTGCCAGCAGCCAGACCTATAGCAATCAGCCCCAGCATTTT
>TRBJ2-3|16|.|TRBV7-8|TRBD2
CASSLAAAGGTDTQYF
TGTGCCAGCAGCTTAGCTGCAGCGGGGGGCACAGATACGCAGTATTTT
>TRBJ2-2|16|.|TRBV5-1|.
CASSWTHEVDAGELFF
TGCGCCAGCAGCTGGACCCACGAGGTAGACGCCGGGGAGCTGTTTTTT
>TRBJ1-1|15|.|TRBV2|.
CASSVARAANTEAFF
TGTGCCAGCAGTGTTGCGCGGGCGGCGAACACTGAAGCTTTCTTT
>TRBJ1-6|12|once|TRBV6-6|.
CASSYRDLPLHF
TGTGCCAGCAGTTACAGGGATCTCCCCCTCCACTTT
>TRBJ2-7|16|.|TRBV7-2|TRBD1
CASSKTGTGGNYEQYF
TGTGCCAGCAGCAAGACCGGGACAGGGGGCAATTACGAGCAGTACTTC
>TRBJ1-2|17|.|TRBV30|.
CAWSGSWFQARLYGYTF
TGTGCCTGGAGTGGAAGCTGGTTCCAGGCTCGTCTATATGGCTACACCTTC
>TRBJ1-4|13|once|TRBV5-4|.
CASSSTGVEKLFF
TGTGCCAGCAGCTCGACAGGAGTTGAAAAACTGTTTTTT
>TRBJ1-2|14|few|TRBV5-1|TRBD1
CASSPQGQGNGYTF
TGCGCCAGCAGCCCCCAGGGACAGGGGAATGGCTACACCTTC
>TRBJ2-5|15|once|TRBV7-6|TRBD1
CASSLREGAQETQYF
TGTGCCAGCAGCTTAAGAGAGGGGGCCCAAGAGACCCAGTACTTC
>TRBJ1-2|11|.|TRBV29-1|.
CSVDAGDGYTF
TGCAGCGTAGATGCAGGGGATGGCTACACCTTC
>TRBJ2-3|14|.|TRBV19|TRBD1
CASSRDRVPDTQYF
TGTGCCAGTAGTAGGGACAGGGTGCCAGATACGCAGTATTTT
>TRBJ1-1|14|.|TRBV7-2|.
CASSFQTGATEAFF
TGTGCCAGCAGCTTCCAGACGGGGGCCACTGAAGCTTTCTTT
>TRBJ1-2|13|.|TRBV5-1|.
CASSSTGMNGYTF
TGCGCCAGCAGTTCAACAGGGATGAATGGCTACACCTTC
>TRBJ1-2|14|.|TRBV19|.
CASSISYGGYGYTF
TGTGCCAGTAGTATCTCTTACGGGGGCTATGGCTACACCTTC
>TRBJ2-4|13|once|TRBV12-3/TRBV12-4|TRBD2
CASSSGGRDIQYF
TGTGCCAGCAGTTCGGGGGGGCGGGACATTCAGTACTTC
>TRBJ1-3|17|.|TRBV9|TRBD1
CASSVAGTGDSGNTIYF
TGTGCCAGCAGCGTAGCGGGGACAGGCGACTCTGGAAACACCATATATTTT
>TRBJ2-3|18|once|TRBV3-1/TRBV3-2|.
CASSHYRSRTSSTDTQYF
TGTGCCAGCAGCCATTACCGGTCCCGAACCTCTAGCACAGATACGCAGTATTTT
>TRBJ1-1|15|.|TRBV6-1|.
CASSERRGSGTEAFF
TGTGCCAGCAGTGAACGTCGGGGGTCCGGCACTGAAGCTTTCTTT
>TRBJ1-2|16|.|TRBV19|TRBD1
CASSIGGQVQVYGYTF
TGTGCCAGTAGTATAGGGGGACAGGTCCAGGTCTATGGCTACACCTTC
>TRBJ1-2|16|.|TRBV25-1|TRBD1
CASSEGAQGGYYGYTF
TGTGCCAGCAGTGAAGGGGCACAGGGGGGTTACTATGGCTACACCTTC
>TRBJ2-3|15|once|TRBV7-2|.
CASSLAGGSTDTQYF
TGTGCCAGCAGCTTAGCCGGGGGTAGCACAGATACGCAGTATTTT
>TRBJ1-4|19|.|TRBV4-1|.
CASSPVGRVSGATNEKLFF
TGCGCCAGCAGCCCAGTTGGCCGCGTCTCGGGGGCAACTAATGAAAAACTGTTTTTT
>TRBJ2-6|15|.|TRBV6-1|.
CASSEAPGGGPVLTF
TGTGCCAGCAGTGAAGCCCCCGGCGGGGGCCCCGTCCTGACTTTC
>TRBJ1-1|13|.|TRBV5-4|.
CASSLGSHTEAFF
TGTGCCAGCAGCTTAGGTTCGCACACTGAAGCTTTCTTT
>TRBJ2-2|16|.|TRBV28|.
CASSFQVTANTGELFF
TGTGCCAGCAGTTTCCAGGTCACCGCGAACACCGGGGAGCTGTTTTTT
>TRBJ1-1|13|.|TRBV9|.
CASSRGDGTEAFF
TGTGCCAGCAGCCGGGGCGACGGCACTGAAGCTTTCTTT